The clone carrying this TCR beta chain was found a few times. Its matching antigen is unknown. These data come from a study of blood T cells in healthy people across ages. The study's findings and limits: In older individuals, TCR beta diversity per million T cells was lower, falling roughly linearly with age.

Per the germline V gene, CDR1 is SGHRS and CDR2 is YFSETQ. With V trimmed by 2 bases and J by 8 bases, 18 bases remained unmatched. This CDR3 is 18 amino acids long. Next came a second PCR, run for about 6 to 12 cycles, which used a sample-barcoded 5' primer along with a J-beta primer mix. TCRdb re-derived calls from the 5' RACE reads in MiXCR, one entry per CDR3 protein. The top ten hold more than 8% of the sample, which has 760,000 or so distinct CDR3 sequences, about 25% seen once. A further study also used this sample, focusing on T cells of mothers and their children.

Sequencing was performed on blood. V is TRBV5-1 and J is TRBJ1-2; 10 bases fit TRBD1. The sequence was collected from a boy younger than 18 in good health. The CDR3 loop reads CASSFPTATGTGAGGYTF. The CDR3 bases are TGCGCCAGCAGCTTTCCAACTGCTACCGGGACAGGGGCCGGGGGCTACACCTTC.